This TCR beta chain was identified during a study of CD8+ T cells in alopecia areata. Study-wide findings and caveats: Mice showed TCR sharing more clearly than patients did, possibly owing to HLA.

V was cut by 2 bases and J by 3 bases, with 11 bases left in between. Germline V gives CDR1 SQVTM, CDR2 ANQGSEA. The CDR3 runs to 14 residues. As the sequencing template, cDNA was produced by extracting RNA and reverse transcribing it. Some clones are missing from TCRdb's copy, which holds only in-frame ones; the method was immunoSEQ multiplex PCR. The sample includes over 14,000 clones, 45% to 60% of them seen just once. Sorting of CD4+ cells into CD25+CD127- cells (for four to six patients) was performed. About this clone itself: Its antigen is as yet unknown.

The chain is built from TRBV29-1 and TRBJ2-1, with D uncertain. The sequenced sample consisted of CD4+ Tregs sorted from blood. The receptor was derived from a human donor with alopecia areata. CDR3 in DNA: TGCAGCGTTGAAAAGGTATTGGTCTACAATGAGCAGTTCTTC. It encodes CSVEKVLVYNEQFF.